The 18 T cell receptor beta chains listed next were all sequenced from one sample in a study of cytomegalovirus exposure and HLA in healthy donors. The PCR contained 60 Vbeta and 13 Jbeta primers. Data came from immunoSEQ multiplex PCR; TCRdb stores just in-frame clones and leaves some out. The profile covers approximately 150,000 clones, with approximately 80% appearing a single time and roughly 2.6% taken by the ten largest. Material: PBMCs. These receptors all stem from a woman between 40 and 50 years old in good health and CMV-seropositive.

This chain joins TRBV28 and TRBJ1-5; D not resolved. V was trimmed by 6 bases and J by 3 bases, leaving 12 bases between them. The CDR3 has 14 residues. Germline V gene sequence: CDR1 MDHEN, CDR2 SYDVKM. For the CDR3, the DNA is TGTGCCAGCAGCCCTGGCGGCCCCAATCAGCCCCAGCATTTT. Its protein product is CASSPGGPNQPQHF.

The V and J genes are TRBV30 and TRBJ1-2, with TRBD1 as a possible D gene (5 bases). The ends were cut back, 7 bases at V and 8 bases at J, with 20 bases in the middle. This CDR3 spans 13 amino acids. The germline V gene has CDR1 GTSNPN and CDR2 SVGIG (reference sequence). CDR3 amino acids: CAFQGGEVYGYTF. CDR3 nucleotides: TGTGCCTTCCAGGGAGGGGAGGTGTACGGCTACACCTTC. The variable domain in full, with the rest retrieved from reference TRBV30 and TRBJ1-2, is SQTIHQWPATLVQPVGSPLSLECTVEGTSNPNLYWYRQAAGRGLQLLFYSVGIGQISSEVPQNLSASRPQDRQFILSSKKLLLSDSGFYLCAFQGGEVYGYTFGSGTRLTVV.

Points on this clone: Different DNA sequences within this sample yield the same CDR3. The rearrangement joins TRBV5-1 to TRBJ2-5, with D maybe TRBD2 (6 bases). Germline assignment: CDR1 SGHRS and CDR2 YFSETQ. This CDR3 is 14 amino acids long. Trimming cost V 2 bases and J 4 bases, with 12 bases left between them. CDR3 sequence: CASSFGGSGETQYF. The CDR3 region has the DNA TGCGCCAGCAGCTTTGGGGGGTCTGGAGAGACCCAGTACTTC.

CDR3 bases: TGTGCCAGCAGATTAGCGGGGTCCTACGAGCAGTACTTC. Its protein is CASRLAGSYEQYF. This chain links TRBV27 with TRBJ2-7, with 8 bases identical to TRBD2. Per germline, CDR1 MNHEY and CDR2 SMNVEV (reference sequence). V lost 6 bases and J lost 1; bases outside the gene matches: 2. The CDR3 is made up of 13 amino acids.

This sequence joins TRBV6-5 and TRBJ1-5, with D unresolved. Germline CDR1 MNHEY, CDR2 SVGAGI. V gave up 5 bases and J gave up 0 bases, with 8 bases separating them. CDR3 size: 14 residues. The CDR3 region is CASSTGNSNQPQHF. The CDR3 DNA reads TGTGCCAGCAGTACCGGGAATAGCAATCAGCCCCAGCATTTT.

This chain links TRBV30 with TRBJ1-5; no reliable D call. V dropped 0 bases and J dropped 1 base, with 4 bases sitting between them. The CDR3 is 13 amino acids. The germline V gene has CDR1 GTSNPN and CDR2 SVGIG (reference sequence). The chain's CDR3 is CAWSVRSNQPQHF. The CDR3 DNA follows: TGTGCCTGGAGTGTACGGAGCAATCAGCCCCAGCATTTT.

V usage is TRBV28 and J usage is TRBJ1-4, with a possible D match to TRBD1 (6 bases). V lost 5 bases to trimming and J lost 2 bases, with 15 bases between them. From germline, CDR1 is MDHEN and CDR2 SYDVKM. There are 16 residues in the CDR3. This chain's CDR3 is CASSSLRGMTNEKLFF. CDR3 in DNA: TGTGCCAGCAGTAGCTTGAGGGGGATGACTAATGAAAAACTGTTTTTT.

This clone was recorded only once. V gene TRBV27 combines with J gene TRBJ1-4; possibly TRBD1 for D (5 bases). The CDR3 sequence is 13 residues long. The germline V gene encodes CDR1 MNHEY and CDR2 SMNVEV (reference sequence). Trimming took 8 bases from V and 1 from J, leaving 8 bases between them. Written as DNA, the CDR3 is TGTGCCAGCCGGGGGAAAACTAATGAAAAACTGTTTTTT. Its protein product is CASRGKTNEKLFF. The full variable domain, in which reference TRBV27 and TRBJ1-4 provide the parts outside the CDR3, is EAQVTQNPRYLITVTGKKLTVTCSQNMNHEYMSWYRQDPGLGLRQIYYSMNVEVTDKGDVPEGYKVSRKEKRNFPLILESPSPNQTSLYFCASRGKTNEKLFFGSGTQLSVL.

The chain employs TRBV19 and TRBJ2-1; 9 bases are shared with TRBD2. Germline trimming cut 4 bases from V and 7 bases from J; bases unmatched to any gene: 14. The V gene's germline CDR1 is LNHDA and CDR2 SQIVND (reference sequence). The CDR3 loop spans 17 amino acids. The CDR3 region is CASSSIYGGRGGNEQFF. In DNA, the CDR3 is TGTGCCAGTAGTAGCATCTATGGCGGGAGGGGGGGGAATGAGCAGTTCTTC.

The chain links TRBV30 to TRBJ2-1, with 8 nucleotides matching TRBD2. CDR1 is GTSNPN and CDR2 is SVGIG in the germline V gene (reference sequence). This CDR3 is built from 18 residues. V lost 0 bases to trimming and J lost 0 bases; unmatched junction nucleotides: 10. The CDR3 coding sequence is TGTGCCTGGAGTGTCCCCCGGGGTAGCGGGGACTCCTACAATGAGCAGTTCTTC. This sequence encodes CAWSVPRGSGDSYNEQFF. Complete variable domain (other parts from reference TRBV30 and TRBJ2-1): SQTIHQWPATLVQPVGSPLSLECTVEGTSNPNLYWYRQAAGRGLQLLFYSVGIGQISSEVPQNLSASRPQDRQFILSSKKLLLSDSGFYLCAWSVPRGSGDSYNEQFFGPGTRLTVL.

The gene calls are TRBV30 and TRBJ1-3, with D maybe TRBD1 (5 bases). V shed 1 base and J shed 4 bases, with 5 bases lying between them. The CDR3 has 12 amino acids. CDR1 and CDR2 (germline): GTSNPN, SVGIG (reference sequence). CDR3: CAWSEGGNTIYF. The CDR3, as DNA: TGTGCCTGGAGTGAGGGGGGAAACACCATATATTTT.

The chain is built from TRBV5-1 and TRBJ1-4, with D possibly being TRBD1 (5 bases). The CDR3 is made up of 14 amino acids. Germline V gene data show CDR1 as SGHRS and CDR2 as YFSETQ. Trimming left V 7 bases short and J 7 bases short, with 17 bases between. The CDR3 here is CASPNPEGVEKLFF. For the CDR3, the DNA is TGCGCCAGCCCCAACCCGGAAGGGGTTGAAAAACTGTTTTTT.

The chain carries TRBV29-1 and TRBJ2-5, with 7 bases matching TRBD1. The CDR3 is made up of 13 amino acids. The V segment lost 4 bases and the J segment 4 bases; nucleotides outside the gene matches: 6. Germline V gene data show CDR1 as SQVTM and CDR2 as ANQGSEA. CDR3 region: CSVAQGVRETQYF. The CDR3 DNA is TGCAGCGTTGCCCAGGGGGTGAGAGAGACCCAGTACTTC.

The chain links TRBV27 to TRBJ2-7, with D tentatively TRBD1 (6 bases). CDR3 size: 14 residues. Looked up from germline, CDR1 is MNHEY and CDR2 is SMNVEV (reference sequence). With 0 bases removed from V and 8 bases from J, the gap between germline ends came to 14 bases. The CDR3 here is CASSLSESGAQQYF. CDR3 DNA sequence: TGTGCCAGCAGTTTATCTGAATCAGGGGCCCAGCAGTACTTC.

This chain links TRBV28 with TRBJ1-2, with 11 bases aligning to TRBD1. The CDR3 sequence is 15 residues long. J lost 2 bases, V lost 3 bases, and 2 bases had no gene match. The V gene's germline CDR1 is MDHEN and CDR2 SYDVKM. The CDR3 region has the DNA TGTGCCAGCAGTTTCCGGACAGGGGGCAACTATGGCTACACCTTC. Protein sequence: CASSFRTGGNYGYTF.

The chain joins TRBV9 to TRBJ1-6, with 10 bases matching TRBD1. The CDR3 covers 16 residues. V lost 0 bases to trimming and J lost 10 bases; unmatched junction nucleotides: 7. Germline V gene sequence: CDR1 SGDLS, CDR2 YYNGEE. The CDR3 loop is CASSVGGDRGGSPLHF. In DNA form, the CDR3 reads TGTGCCAGCAGCGTAGGAGGGGACAGGGGAGGGTCACCCCTCCACTTT.

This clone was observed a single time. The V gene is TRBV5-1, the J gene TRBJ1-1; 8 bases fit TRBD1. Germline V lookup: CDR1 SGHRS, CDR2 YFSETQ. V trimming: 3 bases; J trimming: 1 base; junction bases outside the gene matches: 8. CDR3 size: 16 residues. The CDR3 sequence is CASSYAGGRANTEAFF. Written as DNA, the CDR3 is TGCGCCAGCAGCTACGCAGGGGGCAGGGCGAACACTGAAGCTTTCTTT. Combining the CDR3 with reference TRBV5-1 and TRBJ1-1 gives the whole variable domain KAGVTQTPRYLIKTRGQQVTLSCSPISGHRSVSWYQQTPGQGLQFLFEYFSETQRNKGNFPGRFSGRQFSNSRSEMNVSTLELGDSALYLCASSYAGGRANTEAFFGQGTRLTVV.

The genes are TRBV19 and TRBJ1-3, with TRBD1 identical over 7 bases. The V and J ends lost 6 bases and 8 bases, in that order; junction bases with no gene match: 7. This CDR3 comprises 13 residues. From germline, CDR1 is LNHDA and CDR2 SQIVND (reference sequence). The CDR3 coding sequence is TGTGCCAGTAGCCGGGACAGCCCGGACACCATATATTTT. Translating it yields CASSRDSPDTIYF.